The next 20 T cell receptor beta chains were all read from a single sample in a study of cytotoxic CD8 clonotypes in ibrutinib-treated CLL. This table comes from immunoSEQ multiplex PCR, and its TCRdb copy is limited to in-frame clones, with some not included. The data show some 130,000 clones, 70% to 90% seen once. The source was PBMCs, collected after 24 months of ibrutinib treatment. Every receptor here comes from a human donor with chronic lymphocytic leukemia.

The genes are TRBV11-2 and TRBJ2-1; 7 bases line up with TRBD1. The germline gives CDR1 SGHAT, CDR2 FQNNGV. This CDR3 comprises 18 residues. The J segment lost 6 bases and the V segment lost 5 bases, leaving 19 bases of the junction unmatched. The CDR3 region has the DNA TGTGCCAGCAGCCCTGTTACAGGGGCAACCTCATTTGGCAATGAGCAGTTCTTC. This sequence encodes CASSPVTGATSFGNEQFF.

V and J are TRBV9 and TRBJ2-1; 9 positions match TRBD2. Germline CDR1 SGDLS, CDR2 YYNGEE. CDR3 length equals 15 residues. V shed 4 bases and J 6 bases; nucleotides not matched to a gene: 8. The CDR3 DNA sequence: TGTGCCAGCAGCTTTAGCGGGAGCTCCCTCAATGAGCAGTTCTTC. This codes for CASSFSGSSLNEQFF.

The chain uses TRBV29-1 and TRBJ2-5; perhaps D is TRBD1 or TRBD2 (5 bases each). V lost 6 bases and J 2 bases, leaving 13 bases between the germline ends. CDR1 is SQVTM, CDR2 ANQGSEA, per germline. The CDR3 extends over 13 amino acids. The CDR3: CSVGRQSQETQYF. CDR3 coding DNA: TGCAGCGTGGGGAGACAGTCACAAGAGACCCAGTACTTC.

The rearrangement links TRBV28 to TRBJ1-2, with a weak D call TRBD1 (5 bases). V was cut by 10 bases and J by 7 bases, with 22 bases left in between. CDR1 and CDR2 (germline): MDHEN, SYDVKM. This CDR3 spans 14 amino acids. CDR3 DNA: TGTGCCACCCTTTGGGGATCGGGGAGGGGTGGCTACACCTTC. Its protein product is CATLWGSGRGGYTF.

This clone was recorded only once. The chain links TRBV19 to TRBJ2-5, with D hard to call. Judging by the DNA end, TRBJ2-7 fits better; the J call may be wrong. CDR3 length: 15 residues. The germline V gene has CDR1 LNHDA and CDR2 SQIVND (reference sequence). This CDR3 reads CASSPLTGQSYEQYF. CDR3 in DNA: TGTGCCAGTAGTCCTTTGACCGGGCAGAGCTACGAGCAGTACTTC.

The chain carries TRBV25-1 and TRBJ2-7; maybe TRBD1 (5 bases). CDR3 length equals 15 residues. The V end was cut by 3 bases, the J end by 1 base, with 13 bases between. Germline V gives CDR1 MGHDK, CDR2 SYGVNS. CDR3 sequence (DNA): TGTGCCAGCAGTGACTCGACAGCCTTTTCCTACGAGCAGTACTTC. Residues: CASSDSTAFSYEQYF.

This clone came up once. The chain employs TRBV5-1 and TRBJ2-1; D is possibly TRBD1 (5 bases). CDR1 and CDR2 from the germline V gene are SGHRS and YFSETQ. Trimming removed 5 bases at V and 8 bases at J, with 14 bases between. CDR3 size: 13 residues. The CDR3 here is CASREWKGDEQFF. CDR3 nucleotide sequence: TGCGCCAGCAGAGAATGGAAAGGGGATGAGCAGTTCTTC.

The V gene is TRBV5-4, the J gene TRBJ2-1; TRBD2 might be the D (5 bases). Germline CDR1 reads SGHNT; CDR2 reads YYREEE (reference sequence). The CDR3 is 15 residues long. The ends were cut back, 2 bases at V and 4 bases at J, with 13 bases in the middle. The CDR3 sequence: CASSLVGGSYNEQFF. Here the CDR3 DNA reads TGTGCCAGCAGCTTAGTTGGCGGGTCTTACAATGAGCAGTTCTTC. Variable domain in full (rest from reference TRBV5-4 and TRBJ2-1): ETGVTQSPTHLIKTRGQQVTLRCSSQSGHNTVSWYQQALGQGPQFIFQYYREEENGRGNFPPRFSGLQFPNYSSELNVNALELDDSALYLCASSLVGGSYNEQFFGPGTRLTVL.

The chain has TRBV9 and TRBJ2-7; TRBD2 might be the D (7 bases). The CDR3 contains 15 residues. The germline V gene has CDR1 SGDLS and CDR2 YYNGEE. V lost 0 bases to trimming and J lost 3 bases, with 13 bases between them. The CDR3 sequence is CASSVEAGGHYEQYF. The DNA for the CDR3 is TGTGCCAGCAGCGTAGAGGCCGGGGGGCACTACGAGCAGTACTTC.

As regards this clone: A read error may produce the germline difference seen at one junction end. The chain uses TRBV2 and TRBJ2-7; 12 nucleotides match TRBD2. From germline, CDR1 is SNHLY and CDR2 FYNNEI. This CDR3 comprises 12 residues. Written as DNA, the CDR3 is TGTGCCAGCAGATTAGTCGGGACTAGCGGGCGCTTC. Encoded protein: CASRLVGTSGRF.

The rearrangement links TRBV2 to TRBJ1-5; perhaps TRBD1 as D (6 bases). CDR3 length: 17 residues. V dropped 5 bases and J dropped 1 base, with 18 bases sitting between them. Germline V gives CDR1 SNHLY, CDR2 FYNNEI. The CDR3 sequence: CASSSSLTGRSNQPQHF. CDR3 DNA sequence: TGTGCCAGCAGTTCGAGCCTTACAGGGAGAAGCAATCAGCCCCAGCATTTT.

V gene TRBV30 combines with J gene TRBJ2-7; the D is unclear. The germline V gene encodes CDR1 GTSNPN and CDR2 SVGIG (reference sequence). Trimming removed 0 bases from V and 0 bases from J, with 12 bases in between. The CDR3 is 15 amino acids. The CDR3 protein is CAWSVLGGGSYEQYF. Here the CDR3 DNA reads TGTGCCTGGAGTGTACTTGGCGGTGGCTCCTACGAGCAGTACTTC.

The chain has TRBV21-1 and TRBJ1-2. TRBV21-1 is given as a pseudogene. The CDR3 runs 14 residues. CDR3 residues: CASSKGEWDYGYTF. CDR3 DNA: TGTGCCAGCAGCAAAGGGGAGTGGGACTATGGCTACACCTTC.

The chain has TRBV25-1 and TRBJ2-1; TRBD2 matches 14 bases. The CDR3 contains 16 residues. Germline V lookup: CDR1 MGHDK, CDR2 SYGVNS. Trimming at V came to 10 bases and at J to 7 bases, leaving 12 bases not matched to a gene. The CDR3 nucleotides read TGTGCCACCGGACTAGCGGGAGGATCTATTGAGAATGAGCAGTTCTTC. Its protein product is CATGLAGGSIENEQFF.

V usage is TRBV27 and J usage is TRBJ2-5, with 7 bases identical to TRBD1. V lost 0 bases to trimming and J lost 1 base; unmatched junction nucleotides: 5. Germline V gives CDR1 MNHEY, CDR2 SMNVEV (reference sequence). This CDR3 has 16 amino acids. The CDR3 spells CASSLSSGQVQETQYF. Here the CDR3 DNA reads TGTGCCAGCAGTTTATCCTCCGGACAGGTCCAAGAGACCCAGTACTTC.

The chain couples TRBV2 to TRBJ1-4; 10 bases match TRBD1. The CDR3 consists of 14 residues. Germline V CDR1 and CDR2: SNHLY, FYNNEI. Trimming cost V 3 bases and J 7 bases; bases outside gene matches: 2. The CDR3 region is CASSDDRGLEKLFF. The CDR3 DNA reads as TGTGCCAGCAGTGATGACAGGGGGCTTGAAAAACTGTTTTTT.

The chain has TRBV28 and TRBJ2-6, with TRBD1 as a possible D gene (5 bases). The germline V gene encodes CDR1 MDHEN and CDR2 SYDVKM. V was pared by 2 bases and J by 1 base, with 9 bases between. CDR3 length: 16 residues. DNA for the CDR3: TGTGCCAGCAGTTTACAGACAGAATCTGGGGCCAACGTCCTGACTTTC. Amino acids: CASSLQTESGANVLTF.

The chain joins TRBV11-1 to TRBJ1-1; D is undetermined. V lost 1 base and J 0 bases, leaving 18 bases between the germline ends. The CDR3 is 18 amino acids. Germline lookup yields CDR1 SGHAT and CDR2 FQDESV (reference sequence). The CDR3 DNA sequence: TGTGCCAGCAGCTTAGTCAATTTTAGGGCAGGCCTGAACACTGAAGCTTTCTTT. Translation: CASSLVNFRAGLNTEAFF. The full variable domain, its missing parts supplied by reference TRBV11-1 and TRBJ1-1, is EAEVAQSPRYKITEKSQAVAFWCDPISGHATLYWYRQILGQGPELLVQFQDESVVDDSQLPKDRFSAERLKGVDSTLKIQPAELGDSAMYLCASSLVNFRAGLNTEAFFGQGTRLTVV.

The genes are TRBV6-5 and TRBJ1-1, with D maybe TRBD1 (6 bases). V lost 5 bases and J lost 8, with 9 bases in between. The CDR3 consists of 11 residues. Germline V gives CDR1 MNHEY, CDR2 SVGAGI. CDR3 sequence (DNA): TGTGCCAGCAGTACAGGACAGGAAGCTTTCTTT. Its protein is CASSTGQEAFF.

The genes are TRBV28 and TRBJ1-2, with 7 nucleotides matching TRBD1. With 2 bases clipped from V and 4 bases from J, the junction kept 13 bases outside the gene matches. Germline V gene sequence: CDR1 MDHEN, CDR2 SYDVKM. CDR3 length: 17 amino acids. CDR3 loop: CASSLGPFQGDIYGYTF. The CDR3 nucleotides read TGTGCCAGCAGTTTAGGGCCGTTCCAGGGGGACATCTATGGCTACACCTTC.